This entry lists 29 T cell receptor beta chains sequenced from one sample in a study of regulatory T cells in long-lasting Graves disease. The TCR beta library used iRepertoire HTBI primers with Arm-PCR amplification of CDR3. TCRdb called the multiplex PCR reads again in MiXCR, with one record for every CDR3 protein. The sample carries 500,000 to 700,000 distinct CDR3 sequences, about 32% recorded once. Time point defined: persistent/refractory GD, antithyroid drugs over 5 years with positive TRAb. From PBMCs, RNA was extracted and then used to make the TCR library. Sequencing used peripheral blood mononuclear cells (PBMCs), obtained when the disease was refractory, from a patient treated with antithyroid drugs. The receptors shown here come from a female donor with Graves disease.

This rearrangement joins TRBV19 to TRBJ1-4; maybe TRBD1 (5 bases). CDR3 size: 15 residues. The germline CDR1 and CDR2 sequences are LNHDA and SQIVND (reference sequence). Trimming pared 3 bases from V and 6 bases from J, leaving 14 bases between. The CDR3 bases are TGTGCCAGTAGTATTGGCGGGGCCGCGGATGAAAAACTGTTTTTT. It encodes CASSIGGAADEKLFF.

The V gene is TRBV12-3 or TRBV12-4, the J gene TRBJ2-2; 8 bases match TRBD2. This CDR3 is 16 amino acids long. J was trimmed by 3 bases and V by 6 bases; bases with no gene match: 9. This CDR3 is CASSTGGGSHTGELFF. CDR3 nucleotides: TGTGCCAGCAGCACGGGGGGGGGATCTCACACCGGGGAGCTGTTTTTT.

CDR3 sequence: CSGSADTETQYF. The CDR3 DNA follows: TGCAGTGGTTCGGCGGATACCGAGACCCAGTACTTC. The chain carries TRBV20-1 and TRBJ2-5; D is uncertain. V lost 7 bases and J lost 5, with 14 bases in between. CDR3 length: 12 residues. Germline V gene data show CDR1 as DFQATT and CDR2 as SNEGSKA (reference sequence).

As DNA, the CDR3 is TGCAGCGTCACAGGGGGAGGCGAAAAACTGTTTTTT. This codes for CSVTGGGEKLFF. The chain combines TRBV29-1 with TRBJ1-4, with TRBD1 identical over 8 bases. Per the germline V gene, CDR1 is SQVTM and CDR2 is ANQGSEA. CDR3 size: 12 residues. The V gene end was trimmed by 6 bases and the J gene end by 8 bases; junction bases not matched to a gene: 5.

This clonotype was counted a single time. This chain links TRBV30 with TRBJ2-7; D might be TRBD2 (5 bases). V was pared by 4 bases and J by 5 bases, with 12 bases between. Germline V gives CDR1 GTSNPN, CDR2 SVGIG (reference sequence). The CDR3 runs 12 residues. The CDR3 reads CAWTGSRNEQYF. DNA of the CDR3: TGTGCCTGGACGGGGAGTCGGAACGAGCAGTACTTC. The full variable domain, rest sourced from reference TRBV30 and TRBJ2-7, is SQTIHQWPATLVQPVGSPLSLECTVEGTSNPNLYWYRQAAGRGLQLLFYSVGIGQISSEVPQNLSASRPQDRQFILSSKKLLLSDSGFYLCAWTGSRNEQYFGPGTRLTVT.

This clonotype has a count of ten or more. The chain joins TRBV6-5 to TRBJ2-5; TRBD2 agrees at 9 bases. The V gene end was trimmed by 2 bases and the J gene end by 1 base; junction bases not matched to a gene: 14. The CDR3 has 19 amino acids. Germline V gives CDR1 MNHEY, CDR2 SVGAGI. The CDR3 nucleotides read TGTGCCAGCAGTTACGGGTCAGCGGGAGGACCGAAAACCCAAGAGACCCAGTACTTC. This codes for CASSYGSAGGPKTQETQYF.

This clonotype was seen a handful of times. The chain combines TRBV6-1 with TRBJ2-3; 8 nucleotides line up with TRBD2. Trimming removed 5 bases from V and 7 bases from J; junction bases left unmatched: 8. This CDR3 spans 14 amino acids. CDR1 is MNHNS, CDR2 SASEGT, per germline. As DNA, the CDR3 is TGTGCCAGCAGTACCGGGACTAGTTCAAATACGCAGTATTTT. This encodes CASSTGTSSNTQYF.

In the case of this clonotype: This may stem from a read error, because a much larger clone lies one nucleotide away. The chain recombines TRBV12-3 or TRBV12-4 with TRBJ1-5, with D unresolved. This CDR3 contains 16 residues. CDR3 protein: CASSYLSVMSSQPQHF. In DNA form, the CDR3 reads TGTGCCAGCAGTTACCTCTCGGTTATGAGCAGTCAGCCCCAGCATTTT.

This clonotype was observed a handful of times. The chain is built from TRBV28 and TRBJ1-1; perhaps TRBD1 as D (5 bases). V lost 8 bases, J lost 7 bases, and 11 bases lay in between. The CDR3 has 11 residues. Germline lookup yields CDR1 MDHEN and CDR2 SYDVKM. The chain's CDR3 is CASVGHIEAFF. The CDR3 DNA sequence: TGTGCCAGCGTCGGACATATTGAAGCTTTCTTT.

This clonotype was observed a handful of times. The CDR3 DNA sequence: TGTGCCAGCAGTTACCTCGGGGAGACTGAAGCTTTCTTT. As protein: CASSYLGETEAFF. This sequence joins TRBV6-5 and TRBJ1-1, with no clear D. The germline V gene encodes CDR1 MNHEY and CDR2 SVGAGI. V shed 2 bases and J shed 5 bases, with 9 bases lying between them. The CDR3 sequence is 13 residues long.

CDR3 nucleotides: TGTGCCAGCAGTTTTCTAACTTACGAGCAGTACTTC. Amino acids: CASSFLTYEQYF. The chain links TRBV28 to TRBJ2-7; no definite D call. This CDR3 has 12 amino acids. From germline, CDR1 is MDHEN and CDR2 SYDVKM. The V end was cut by 3 bases, the J end by 4 bases, with 7 bases between.

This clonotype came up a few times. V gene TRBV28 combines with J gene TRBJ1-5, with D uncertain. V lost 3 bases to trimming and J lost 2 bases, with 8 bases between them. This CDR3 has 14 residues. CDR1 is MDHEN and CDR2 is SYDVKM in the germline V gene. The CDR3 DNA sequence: TGTGCCAGCAGTTTCCCGCCGGGCAATCAGCCCCAGCATTTT. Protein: CASSFPPGNQPQHF.

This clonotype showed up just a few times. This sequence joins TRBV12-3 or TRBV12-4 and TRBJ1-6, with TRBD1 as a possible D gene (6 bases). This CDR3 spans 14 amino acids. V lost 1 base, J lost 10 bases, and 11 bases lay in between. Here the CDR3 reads CASSLGGGRSPLHF. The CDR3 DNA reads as TGTGCCAGCAGTTTAGGAGGGGGAAGGTCACCCCTCCACTTT.

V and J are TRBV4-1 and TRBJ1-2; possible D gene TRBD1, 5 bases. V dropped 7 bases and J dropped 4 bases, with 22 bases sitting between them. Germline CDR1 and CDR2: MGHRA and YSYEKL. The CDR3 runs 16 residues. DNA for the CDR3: TGCGCCAGCATGGAGGGGCCAGCCGCCCAGCTCTATGGCTACACCTTC. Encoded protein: CASMEGPAAQLYGYTF.

Here the CDR3 DNA reads TGTGCCAGCAGTTTACAGCATAACCAAGAGACCCAGTACTTC. Its protein product is CASSLQHNQETQYF. The V and J genes are TRBV6-2 or TRBV6-3 and TRBJ2-5, with unresolved D. The CDR3 contains 14 residues. V lost 4 bases and J 0 bases, leaving 9 bases between the germline ends. CDR1 and CDR2 from the germline V gene are MNHEY and SVGEGT.

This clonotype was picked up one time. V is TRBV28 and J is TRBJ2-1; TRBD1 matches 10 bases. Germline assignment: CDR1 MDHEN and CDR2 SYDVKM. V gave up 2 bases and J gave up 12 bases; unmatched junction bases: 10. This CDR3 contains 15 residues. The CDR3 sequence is CASSLPGQGRLGQFF. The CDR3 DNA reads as TGTGCCAGCAGTTTACCGGGACAGGGGAGGCTCGGGCAGTTCTTC. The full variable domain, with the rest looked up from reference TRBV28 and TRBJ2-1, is DVKVTQSSRYLVKRTGEKVFLECVQDMDHENMFWYRQDPGLGLRLIYFSYDVKMKEKGDIPEGYSVSREKKERFSLILESASTNQTSMYLCASSLPGQGRLGQFFGPGTRLTVL.

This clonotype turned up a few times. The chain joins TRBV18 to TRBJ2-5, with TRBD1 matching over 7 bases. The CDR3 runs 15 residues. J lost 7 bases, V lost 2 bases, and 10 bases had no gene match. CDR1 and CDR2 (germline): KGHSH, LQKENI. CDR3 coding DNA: TGTGCCAGCTCACCAAGGGAAGGACAGGCAAGGACCCAGTACTTC. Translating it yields CASSPREGQARTQYF.

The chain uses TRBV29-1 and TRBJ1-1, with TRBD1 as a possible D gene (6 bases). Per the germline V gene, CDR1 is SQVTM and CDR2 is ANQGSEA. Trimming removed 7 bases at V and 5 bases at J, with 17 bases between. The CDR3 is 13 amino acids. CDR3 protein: CSAPTGKGTEAFF. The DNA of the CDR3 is TGCAGCGCTCCTACAGGGAAAGGAACTGAAGCTTTCTTT.

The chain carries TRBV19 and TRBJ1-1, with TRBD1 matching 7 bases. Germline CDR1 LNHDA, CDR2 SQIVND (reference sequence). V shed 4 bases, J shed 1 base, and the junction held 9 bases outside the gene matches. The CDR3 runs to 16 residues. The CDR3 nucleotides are TGTGCCAGTAGTACCCTACCGGGACAGCAGAACACTGAAGCTTTCTTT. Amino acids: CASSTLPGQQNTEAFF.

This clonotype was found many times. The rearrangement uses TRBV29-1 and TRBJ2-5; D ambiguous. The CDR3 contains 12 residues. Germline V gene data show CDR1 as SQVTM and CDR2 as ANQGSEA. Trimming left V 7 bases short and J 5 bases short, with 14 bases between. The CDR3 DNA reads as TGCAGCGCCACATGGGATGGGGAGACCCAGTACTTC. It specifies CSATWDGETQYF.

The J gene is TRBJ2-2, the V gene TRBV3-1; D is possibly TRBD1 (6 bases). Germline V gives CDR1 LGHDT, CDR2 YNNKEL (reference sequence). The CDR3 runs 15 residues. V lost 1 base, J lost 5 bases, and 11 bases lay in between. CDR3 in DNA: TGTGCCAGCAGCCAAGGGACTCAGGGGACCGGGGAGCTGTTTTTT. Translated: CASSQGTQGTGELFF.

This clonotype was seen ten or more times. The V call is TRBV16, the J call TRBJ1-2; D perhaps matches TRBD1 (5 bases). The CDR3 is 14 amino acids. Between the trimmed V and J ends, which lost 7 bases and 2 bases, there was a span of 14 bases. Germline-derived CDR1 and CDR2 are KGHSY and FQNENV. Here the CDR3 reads CASTPDRPNYGYTF. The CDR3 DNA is TGTGCCAGCACCCCAGACAGACCGAACTATGGCTACACCTTC.

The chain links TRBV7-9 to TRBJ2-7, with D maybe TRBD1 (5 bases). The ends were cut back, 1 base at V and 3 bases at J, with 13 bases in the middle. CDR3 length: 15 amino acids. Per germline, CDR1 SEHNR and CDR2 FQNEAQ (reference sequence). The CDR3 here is CASSLEQDQGYEQYF. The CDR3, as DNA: TGTGCCAGCAGCTTAGAGCAGGACCAGGGCTACGAGCAGTACTTC.

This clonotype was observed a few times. The CDR3 nucleotides are TGCAGTGCTGACTTTCGGACAGCCAACTATGGCTACACCTTC. The encoded protein is CSADFRTANYGYTF. The rearrangement uses TRBV20-1 and TRBJ1-2, with D perhaps TRBD1 (6 bases). The CDR3 contains 14 residues. The V end lost 5 bases, the J end lost 2 bases, and 15 bases lay between the germline ends. Germline assignment: CDR1 DFQATT and CDR2 SNEGSKA (reference sequence).

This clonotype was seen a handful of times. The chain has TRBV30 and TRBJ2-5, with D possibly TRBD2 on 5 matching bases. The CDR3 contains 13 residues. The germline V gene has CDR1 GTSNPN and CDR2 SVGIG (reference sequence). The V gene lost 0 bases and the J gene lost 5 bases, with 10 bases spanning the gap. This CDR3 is CAWSVGWEETQYF. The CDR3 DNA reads TGTGCCTGGAGTGTAGGTTGGGAGGAGACCCAGTACTTC.

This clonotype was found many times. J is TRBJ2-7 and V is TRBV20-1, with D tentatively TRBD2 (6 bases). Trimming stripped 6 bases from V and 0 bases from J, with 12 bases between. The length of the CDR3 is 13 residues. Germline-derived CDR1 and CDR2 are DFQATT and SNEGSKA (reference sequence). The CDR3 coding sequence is TGCAGTGCCGTAGCGGAAAGCTCCTACGAGCAGTACTTC. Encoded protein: CSAVAESSYEQYF.

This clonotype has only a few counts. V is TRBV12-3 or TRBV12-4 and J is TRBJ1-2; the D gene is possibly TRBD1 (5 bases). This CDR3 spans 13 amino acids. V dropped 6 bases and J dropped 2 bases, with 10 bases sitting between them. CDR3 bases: TGTGCCAGCAGAGACGACAGAAACTATGGCTACACCTTC. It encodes CASRDDRNYGYTF.

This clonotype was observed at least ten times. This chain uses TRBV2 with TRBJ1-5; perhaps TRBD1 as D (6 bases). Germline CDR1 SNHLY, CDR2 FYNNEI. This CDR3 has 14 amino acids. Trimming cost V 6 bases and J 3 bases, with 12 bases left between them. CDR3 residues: CASSNTGYNQPQHF. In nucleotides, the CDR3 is TGTGCCAGCAGCAATACAGGGTACAATCAGCCCCAGCATTTT.

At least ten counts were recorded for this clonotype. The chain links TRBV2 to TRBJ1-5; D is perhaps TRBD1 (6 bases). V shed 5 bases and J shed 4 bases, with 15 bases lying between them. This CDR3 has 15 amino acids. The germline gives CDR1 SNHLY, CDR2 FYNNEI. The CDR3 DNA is TGTGCCAGCAGTCGGTACAGGGAGGGTAATCAGCCCCAGCATTTT. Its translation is CASSRYREGNQPQHF.